Listed below are T cell receptor beta chains from one sample, sequenced in a study of cytomegalovirus exposure and HLA in healthy donors. The method was immunoSEQ multiplex PCR; TCRdb's version includes in-frame clones alone and lacks a portion of them. Seen here are over 100,000 clones, 75% to 80% observed once, and the top ten hold roughly 6%. Sequenced sample: PBMCs. The receptors originated from a man in his 60s in good health and CMV-seropositive. Both conserved end residues are part of each CDR3. Fields, in order: CDR3 protein, J gene, V gene.

CDR3 protein: CASSPRLAGESYEQYF; J gene: TRBJ2-7; V gene: TRBV11-2
CDR3 protein: CASSQRQAEETQYF; J gene: TRBJ2-5; V gene: TRBV4-2
CDR3 protein: CASSLSGAGETQYF; J gene: TRBJ2-5; V gene: TRBV7-6
CDR3 protein: CASSPSGPIGQFF; J gene: TRBJ2-1; V gene: TRBV7-6
CDR3 protein: CASSERGNQPQHF; J gene: TRBJ1-5; V gene: TRBV2
CDR3 protein: CASSMGGVWDNQPQHF; J gene: TRBJ1-5; V gene: TRBV19
CDR3 protein: CASSQRGNTIYF; J gene: TRBJ1-3; V gene: TRBV23-1
CDR3 protein: CASSYRTFSPGREQYF; J gene: TRBJ2-7; V gene: TRBV6-4
CDR3 protein: CASSDSRGAEMDTQYF; J gene: TRBJ2-3; V gene: TRBV6-1
CDR3 protein: CASSVWAGEDEQFF; J gene: TRBJ2-1; V gene: TRBV9
CDR3 protein: CASSQGHLGKNIQYF; J gene: TRBJ2-4; V gene: TRBV7-2
CDR3 protein: CASRRMGGNNEKLFF; J gene: TRBJ1-4; V gene: TRBV6-4
CDR3 protein: CAWRRGRLGKNIQYF; J gene: TRBJ2-4; V gene: TRBV30
CDR3 protein: CASSEFAGASTDTQYF; J gene: TRBJ2-3; V gene: TRBV2
CDR3 protein: CASSSTGGRYQPQHF; J gene: TRBJ1-5; V gene: TRBV6-6
CDR3 protein: CASSFGTGEAFF; J gene: TRBJ1-1; V gene: TRBV6-5
CDR3 protein: CASSYRVYNSPLHF; J gene: TRBJ1-6; V gene: TRBV27
CDR3 protein: CASSRGGQGAKNIQYF; J gene: TRBJ2-4; V gene: TRBV7-2
CDR3 protein: CASRFQQGETEAFF; J gene: TRBJ1-1; V gene: TRBV7-9
CDR3 protein: CASTGGETQYF; J gene: TRBJ2-5; V gene: TRBV19
CDR3 protein: CASSSGTEAFF; J gene: TRBJ1-1; V gene: TRBV19
CDR3 protein: CASRDWDRGTEAFF; J gene: TRBJ1-1; V gene: TRBV6-4
CDR3 protein: CASSTRAGGAYEQYF; J gene: TRBJ2-7; V gene: TRBV6-5
CDR3 protein: CASSYDREAFF; J gene: TRBJ1-1; V gene: TRBV6-6
CDR3 protein: CASSVEPAEGYEQYF; J gene: TRBJ2-7; V gene: TRBV9
CDR3 protein: CARVRGSSYNSPLHF; J gene: TRBJ1-6; V gene: TRBV6-7
CDR3 protein: CAWSPGQGDPEAFF; J gene: TRBJ1-1; V gene: TRBV30
CDR3 protein: CASSEANRQDEKLFF; J gene: TRBJ1-4; V gene: TRBV6-1
CDR3 protein: CASSPGQPNKQPQHF; J gene: TRBJ1-5; V gene: TRBV27
CDR3 protein: CASNGDGTGGNEQFF; J gene: TRBJ2-1; V gene: TRBV28
CDR3 protein: CASRNPYSGEQPQHF; J gene: TRBJ1-5; V gene: TRBV19
CDR3 protein: CASSPGTGVSYEQYF; J gene: -; V gene: TRBV13
CDR3 protein: CASQYSNQPQHF; J gene: TRBJ1-5; V gene: TRBV6-4
CDR3 protein: CAISEQGSETQYF; J gene: TRBJ2-5; V gene: TRBV10-3
CDR3 protein: CASSPRPPSAVSTDTQYF; J gene: TRBJ2-3; V gene: TRBV18
CDR3 protein: CASSRPRGGLSGANVLTF; J gene: TRBJ2-6; V gene: TRBV18
CDR3 protein: CASSRAGNQPQHF; J gene: TRBJ1-5; V gene: TRBV23-1
CDR3 protein: CASSEGSQPQHF; J gene: TRBJ1-5; V gene: TRBV5-5
CDR3 protein: CASSWTGITYNEQFF; J gene: TRBJ2-1; V gene: TRBV5-5
CDR3 protein: CASSQDGTGYGYTF; J gene: TRBJ1-2; V gene: TRBV4-3
CDR3 protein: CASGLVPGLAEAFF; J gene: TRBJ1-1; V gene: TRBV12-5
CDR3 protein: CASRFGQTYEQYF; J gene: -; V gene: TRBV10-2
CDR3 protein: CASSYSNGFNYGYTF; J gene: TRBJ1-2; V gene: TRBV6-5